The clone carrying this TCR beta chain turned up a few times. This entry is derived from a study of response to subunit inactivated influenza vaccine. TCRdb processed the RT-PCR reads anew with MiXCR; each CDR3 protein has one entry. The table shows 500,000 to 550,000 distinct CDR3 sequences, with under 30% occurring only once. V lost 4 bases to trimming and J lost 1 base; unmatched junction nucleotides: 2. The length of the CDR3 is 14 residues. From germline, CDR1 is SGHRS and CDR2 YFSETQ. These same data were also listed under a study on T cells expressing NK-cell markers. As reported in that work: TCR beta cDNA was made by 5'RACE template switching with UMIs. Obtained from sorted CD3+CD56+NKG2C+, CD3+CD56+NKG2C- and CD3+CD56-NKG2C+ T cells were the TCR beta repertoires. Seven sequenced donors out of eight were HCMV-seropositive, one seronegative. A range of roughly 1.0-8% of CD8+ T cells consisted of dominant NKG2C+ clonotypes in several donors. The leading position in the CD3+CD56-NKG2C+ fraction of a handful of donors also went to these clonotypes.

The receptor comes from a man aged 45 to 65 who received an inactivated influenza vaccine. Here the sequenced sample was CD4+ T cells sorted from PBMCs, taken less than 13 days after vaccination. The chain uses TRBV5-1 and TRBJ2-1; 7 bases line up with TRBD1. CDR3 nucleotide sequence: TGCGCCAGCAGCGCGACAGGGTCCTACAATGAGCAGTTCTTC. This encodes CASSATGSYNEQFF.